The clone carrying this T cell receptor (beta chain) has just a few counts. Its antigen is not identified. It was through 5'RACE template switching that TCR cDNA was made, with a universal primer site and UMIs added. In TCRdb, the 5' RACE reads were re-called with MiXCR into one record per CDR3 protein. This table holds about 120,000 distinct CDR3 sequences, under 9% found once. The data stem from a study of T cells after yellow fever vaccination. General study findings and limits: The bulk population could contribute abundant contaminating clonotypes to FACS-sorted repertoires. Overall, a small share of clonotypes was seen in both CD4 and CD8 compartments. Most primary-vaccination clones reappeared after the booster (approximately 95% CD4, about 90% CD8).

The sequenced sample was CD8+ T cells sorted from PBMCs, obtained on the day of the yellow fever booster vaccination. The TCR sequence derives from a man aged 18 to 30 who received the YFV17D yellow fever vaccine.

The CDR3 DNA follows: TGTGCCAGCAACGTTTTGGACGGGATCTTCTATGGCTACACCTTC. It codes for CASNVLDGIFYGYTF. The chain couples TRBV6-2 or TRBV6-3 to TRBJ1-2; D gene unclear. Germline V gives CDR1 MNHEY, CDR2 SVGEGT. Between the trimmed V and J ends, which lost 7 bases and 4 bases, there was a span of 19 bases. The CDR3 extends over 15 amino acids.